This T cell receptor (beta chain) was recovered during a study of early T cells in non-severe SARS-CoV-2 infection. In the case of this clonotype: A read error may be the cause here, since a much bigger clone is one base away.

The length of the CDR3 is 15 residues. The germline V and J ends were trimmed by 10 bases and 2 bases, with 20 bases remaining between them. TCRdb re-called the 5' RACE reads with MiXCR, one entry per CDR3 protein. The sample shows some 45,000 distinct CDR3 sequences, around 7.8% of them seen only once. Sequencing was done on a sample of whole blood. This clonotype was obtained from an adult who was a healthcare worker with PCR-confirmed SARS-CoV-2 infection or an uninfected control (not recorded which). V gene TRBV12-3 or TRBV12-4 combines with J gene TRBJ1-1, with D tentatively TRBD1 (5 bases). The CDR3 protein is CANRISKGFNTEAFF. In DNA form, the CDR3 reads TGTGCCAACAGGATTTCCAAAGGGTTTAACACTGAAGCTTTCTTT.